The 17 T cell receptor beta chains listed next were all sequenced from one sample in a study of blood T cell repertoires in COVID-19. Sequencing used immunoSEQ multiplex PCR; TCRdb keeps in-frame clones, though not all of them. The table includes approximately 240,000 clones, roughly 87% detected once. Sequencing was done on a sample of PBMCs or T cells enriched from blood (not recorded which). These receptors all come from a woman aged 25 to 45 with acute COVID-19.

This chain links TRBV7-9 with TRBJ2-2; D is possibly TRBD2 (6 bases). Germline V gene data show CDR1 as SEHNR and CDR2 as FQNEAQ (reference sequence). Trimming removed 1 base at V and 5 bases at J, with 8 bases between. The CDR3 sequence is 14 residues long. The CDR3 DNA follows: TGTGCCAGCAGCTTAGTCGGAGGGACCGGGGAGCTGTTTTTT. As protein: CASSLVGGTGELFF.

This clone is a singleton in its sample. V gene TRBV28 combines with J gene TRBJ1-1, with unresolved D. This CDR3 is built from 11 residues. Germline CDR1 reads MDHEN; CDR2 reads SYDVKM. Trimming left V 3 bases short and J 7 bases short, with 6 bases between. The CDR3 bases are TGTGCCAGCAGTTTCGCGGATGAAGCTTTCTTT. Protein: CASSFADEAFF.

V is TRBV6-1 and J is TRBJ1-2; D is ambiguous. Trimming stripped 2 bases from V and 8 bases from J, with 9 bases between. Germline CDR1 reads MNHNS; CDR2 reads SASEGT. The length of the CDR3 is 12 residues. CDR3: CASSEKREGYTF. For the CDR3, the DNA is TGTGCCAGCAGTGAAAAGAGGGAAGGCTACACCTTC.

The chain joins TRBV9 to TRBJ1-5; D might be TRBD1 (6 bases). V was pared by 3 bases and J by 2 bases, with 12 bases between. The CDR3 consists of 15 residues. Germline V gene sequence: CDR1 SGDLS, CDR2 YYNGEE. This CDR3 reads CASSADSFGNQPQHF. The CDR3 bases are TGTGCCAGCAGCGCGGACAGCTTCGGCAATCAGCCCCAGCATTTT.

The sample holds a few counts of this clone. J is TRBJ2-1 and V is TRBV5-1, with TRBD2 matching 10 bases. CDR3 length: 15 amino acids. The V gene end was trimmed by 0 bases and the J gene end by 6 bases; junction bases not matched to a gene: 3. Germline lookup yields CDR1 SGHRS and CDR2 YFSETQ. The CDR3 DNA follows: TGCGCCAGCAGCTTGGGAGCGGGGGGGAGCAATGAGCAGTTCTTC. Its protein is CASSLGAGGSNEQFF.

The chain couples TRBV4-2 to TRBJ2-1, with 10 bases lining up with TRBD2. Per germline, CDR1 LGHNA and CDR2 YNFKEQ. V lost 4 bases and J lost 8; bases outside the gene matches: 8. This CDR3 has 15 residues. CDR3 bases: TGTGCCAGCAGCCGAGAGCGGGGGGGCCACTATGAGCAGTTCTTC. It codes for CASSRERGGHYEQFF.

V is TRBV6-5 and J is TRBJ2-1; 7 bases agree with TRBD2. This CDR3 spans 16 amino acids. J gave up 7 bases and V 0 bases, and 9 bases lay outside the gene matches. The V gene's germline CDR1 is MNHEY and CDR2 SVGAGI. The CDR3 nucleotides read TGTGCCAGCAGTTACTCGCTAGCGGCCCACGCTAATGAGCAGTTCTTC. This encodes CASSYSLAAHANEQFF.

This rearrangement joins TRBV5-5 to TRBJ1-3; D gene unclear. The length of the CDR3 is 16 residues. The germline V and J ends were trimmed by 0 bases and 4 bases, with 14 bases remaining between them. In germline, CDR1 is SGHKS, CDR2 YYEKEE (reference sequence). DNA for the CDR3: TGTGCCAGCAGCTTGGATTGGGCTTCGAAAGGAAACACCATATATTTT. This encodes CASSLDWASKGNTIYF.

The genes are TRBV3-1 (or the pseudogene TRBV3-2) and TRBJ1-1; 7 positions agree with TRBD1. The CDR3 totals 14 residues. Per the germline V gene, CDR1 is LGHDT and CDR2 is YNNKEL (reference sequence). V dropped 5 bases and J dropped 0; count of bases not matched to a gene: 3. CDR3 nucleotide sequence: TGTGCCAGCAGCTACAGGGGCATGAACACTGAAGCTTTCTTT. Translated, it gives CASSYRGMNTEAFF.

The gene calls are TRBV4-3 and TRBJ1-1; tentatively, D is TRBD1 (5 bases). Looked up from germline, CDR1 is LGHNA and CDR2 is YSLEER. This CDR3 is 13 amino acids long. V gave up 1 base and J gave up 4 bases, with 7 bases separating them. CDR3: CASSQGTFTEAFF. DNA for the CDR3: TGCGCCAGCAGCCAAGGGACATTCACTGAAGCTTTCTTT.

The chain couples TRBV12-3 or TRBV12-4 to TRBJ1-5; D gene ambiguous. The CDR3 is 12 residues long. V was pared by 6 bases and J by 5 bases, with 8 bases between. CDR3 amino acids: CASSPNDQPQHF. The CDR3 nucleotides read TGTGCCAGCAGCCCAAATGATCAGCCCCAGCATTTT.

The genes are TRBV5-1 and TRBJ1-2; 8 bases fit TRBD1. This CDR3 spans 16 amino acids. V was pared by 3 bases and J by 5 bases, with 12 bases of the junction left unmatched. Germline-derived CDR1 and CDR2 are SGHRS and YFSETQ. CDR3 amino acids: CASSYGMQGARYGYTF. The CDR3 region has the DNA TGCGCCAGCAGCTATGGTATGCAGGGGGCGAGATATGGCTACACCTTC.

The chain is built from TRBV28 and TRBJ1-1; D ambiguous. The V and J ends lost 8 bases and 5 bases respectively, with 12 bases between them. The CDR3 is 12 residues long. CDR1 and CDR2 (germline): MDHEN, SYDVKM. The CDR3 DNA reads TGTGCCAGCTGCATGACTGAGACTGAAGCTTTCTTT. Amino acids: CASCMTETEAFF.

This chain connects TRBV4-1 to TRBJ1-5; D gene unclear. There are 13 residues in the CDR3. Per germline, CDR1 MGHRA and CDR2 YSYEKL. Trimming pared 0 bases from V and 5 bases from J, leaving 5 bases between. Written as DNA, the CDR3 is TGCGCCAGCAGCCAAGATTATTATCAGCCCCAGCATTTT. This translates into CASSQDYYQPQHF.

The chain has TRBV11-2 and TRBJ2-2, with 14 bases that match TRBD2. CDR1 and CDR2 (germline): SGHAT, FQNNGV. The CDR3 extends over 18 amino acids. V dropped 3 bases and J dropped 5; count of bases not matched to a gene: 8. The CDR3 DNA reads TGTGCCAGCAGCTTTAGGACTAGCGGGGGGACCAGTACCGGGGAGCTGTTTTTT. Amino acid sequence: CASSFRTSGGTSTGELFF.

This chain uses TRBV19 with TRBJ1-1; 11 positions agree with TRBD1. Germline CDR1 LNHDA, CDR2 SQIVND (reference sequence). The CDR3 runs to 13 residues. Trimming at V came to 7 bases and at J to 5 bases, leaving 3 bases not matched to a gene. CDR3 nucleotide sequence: TGTGCCAGTACCTGGGACAGGGGGACTGAAGCTTTCTTT. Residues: CASTWDRGTEAFF.

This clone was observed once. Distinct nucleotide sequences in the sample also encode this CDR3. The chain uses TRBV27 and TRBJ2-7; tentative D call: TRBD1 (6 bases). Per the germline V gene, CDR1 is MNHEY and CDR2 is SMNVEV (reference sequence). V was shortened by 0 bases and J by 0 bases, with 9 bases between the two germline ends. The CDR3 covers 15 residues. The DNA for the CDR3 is TGTGCCAGCAGTTTATCGCAGGGGCGCTCCTACGAGCAGTACTTC. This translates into CASSLSQGRSYEQYF.